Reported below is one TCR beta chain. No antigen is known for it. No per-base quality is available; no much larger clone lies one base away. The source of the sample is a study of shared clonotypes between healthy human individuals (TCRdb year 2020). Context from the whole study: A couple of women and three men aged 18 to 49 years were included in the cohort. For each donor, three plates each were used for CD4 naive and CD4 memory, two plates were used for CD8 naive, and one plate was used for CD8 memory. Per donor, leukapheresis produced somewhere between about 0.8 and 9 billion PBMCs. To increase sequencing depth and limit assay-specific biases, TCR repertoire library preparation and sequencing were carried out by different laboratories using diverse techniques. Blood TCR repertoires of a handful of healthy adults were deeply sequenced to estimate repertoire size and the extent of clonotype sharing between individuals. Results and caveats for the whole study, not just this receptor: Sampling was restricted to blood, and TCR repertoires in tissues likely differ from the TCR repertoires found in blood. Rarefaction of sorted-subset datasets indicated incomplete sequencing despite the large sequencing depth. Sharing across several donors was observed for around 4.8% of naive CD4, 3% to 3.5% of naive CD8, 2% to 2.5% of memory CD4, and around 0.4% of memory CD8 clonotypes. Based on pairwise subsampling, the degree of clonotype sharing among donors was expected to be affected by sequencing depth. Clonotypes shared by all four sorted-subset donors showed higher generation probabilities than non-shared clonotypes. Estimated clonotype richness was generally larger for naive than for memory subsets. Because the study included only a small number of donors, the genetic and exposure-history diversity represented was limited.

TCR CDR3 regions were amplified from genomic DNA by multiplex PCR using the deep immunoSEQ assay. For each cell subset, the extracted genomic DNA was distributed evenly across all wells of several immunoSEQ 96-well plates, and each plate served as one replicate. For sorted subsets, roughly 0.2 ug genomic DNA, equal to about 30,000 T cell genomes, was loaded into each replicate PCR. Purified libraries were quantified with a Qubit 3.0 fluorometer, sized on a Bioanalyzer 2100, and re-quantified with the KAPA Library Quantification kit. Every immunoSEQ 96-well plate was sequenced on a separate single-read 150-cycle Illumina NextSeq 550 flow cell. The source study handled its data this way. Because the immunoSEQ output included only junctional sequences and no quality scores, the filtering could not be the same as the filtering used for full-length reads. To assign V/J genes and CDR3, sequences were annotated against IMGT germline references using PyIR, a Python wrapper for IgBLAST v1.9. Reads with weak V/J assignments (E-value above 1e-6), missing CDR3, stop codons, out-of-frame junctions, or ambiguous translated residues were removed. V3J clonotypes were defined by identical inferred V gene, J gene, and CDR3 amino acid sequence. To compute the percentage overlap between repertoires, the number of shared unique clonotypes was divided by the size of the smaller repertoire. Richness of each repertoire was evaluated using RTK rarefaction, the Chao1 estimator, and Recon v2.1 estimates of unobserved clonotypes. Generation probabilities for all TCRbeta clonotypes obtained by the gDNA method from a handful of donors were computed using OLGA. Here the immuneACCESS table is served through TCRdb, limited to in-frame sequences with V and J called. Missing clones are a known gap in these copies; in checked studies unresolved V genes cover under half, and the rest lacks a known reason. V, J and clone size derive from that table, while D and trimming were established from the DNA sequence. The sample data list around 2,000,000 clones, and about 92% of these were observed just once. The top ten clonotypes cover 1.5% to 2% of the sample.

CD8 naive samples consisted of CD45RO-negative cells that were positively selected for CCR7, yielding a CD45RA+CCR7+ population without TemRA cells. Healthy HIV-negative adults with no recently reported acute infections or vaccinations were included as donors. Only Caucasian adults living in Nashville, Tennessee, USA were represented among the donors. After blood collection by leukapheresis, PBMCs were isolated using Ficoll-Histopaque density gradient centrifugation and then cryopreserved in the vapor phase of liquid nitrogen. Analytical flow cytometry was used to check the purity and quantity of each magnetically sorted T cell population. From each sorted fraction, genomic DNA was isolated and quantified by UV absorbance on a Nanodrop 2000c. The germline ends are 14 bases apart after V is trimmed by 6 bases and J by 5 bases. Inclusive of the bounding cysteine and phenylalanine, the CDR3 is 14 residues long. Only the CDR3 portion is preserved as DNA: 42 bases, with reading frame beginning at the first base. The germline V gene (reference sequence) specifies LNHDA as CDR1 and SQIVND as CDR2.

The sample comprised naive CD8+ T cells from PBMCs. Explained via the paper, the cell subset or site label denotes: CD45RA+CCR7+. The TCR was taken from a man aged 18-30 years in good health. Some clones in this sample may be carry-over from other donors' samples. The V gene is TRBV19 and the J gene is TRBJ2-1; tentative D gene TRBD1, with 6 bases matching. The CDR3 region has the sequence CASRDRDLDNEQFF. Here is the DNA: TGTGCCAGTAGGGACAGAGACCTTGACAATGAGCAGTTCTTC.